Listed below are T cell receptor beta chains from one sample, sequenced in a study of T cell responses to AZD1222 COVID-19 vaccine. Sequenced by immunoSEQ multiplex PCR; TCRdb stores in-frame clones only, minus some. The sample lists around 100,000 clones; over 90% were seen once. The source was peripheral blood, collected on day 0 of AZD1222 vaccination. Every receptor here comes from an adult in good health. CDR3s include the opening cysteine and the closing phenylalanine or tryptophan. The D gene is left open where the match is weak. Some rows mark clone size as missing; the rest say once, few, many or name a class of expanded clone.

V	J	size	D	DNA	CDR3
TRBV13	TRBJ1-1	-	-	TGTGCCAGCAGCCTAGGACATATGAACACTGAAGCTTTCTTT	CASSLGHMNTEAFF
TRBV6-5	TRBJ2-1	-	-	TGTGCCAGCAGAGCGCTAGGAGGGGGCAATGAGCAGTTCTTC	CASRALGGGNEQFF
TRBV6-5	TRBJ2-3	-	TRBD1	TGTGCCAGCAGGAAGTACCGGACAGGAGCAGATACGCAGTATTTT	CASRKYRTGADTQYF
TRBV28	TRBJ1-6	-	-	TGTGCCAGCAAAAGCCGAAAAGGGTCACCCCTCCACTTT	CASKSRKGSPLHF
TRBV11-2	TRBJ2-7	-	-	TGTGCCAGCAGCTTCAGCCGGGGGGGGACAGAGGCCTACGAGCAGTACTTC	CASSFSRGGTEAYEQYF
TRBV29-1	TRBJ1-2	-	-	TGCAGCGTTGAGAGTGCCGTCTATGGCTACACCTTC	CSVESAVYGYTF
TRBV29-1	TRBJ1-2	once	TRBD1	TGCAGCGCCGGCTCAGGGGGCGCTAACTATGGCTACACCTTC	CSAGSGGANYGYTF
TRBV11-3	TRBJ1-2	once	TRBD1	TGTGCCAGCAGCTTAGGGGACAGCCTTAACTATGGCTACACCTTC	CASSLGDSLNYGYTF
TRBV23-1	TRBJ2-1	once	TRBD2	TGCGCCAGCAGTCAATTAGCGGGAGGGTTTCAGGATGAGCAGTTCTTC	CASSQLAGGFQDEQFF
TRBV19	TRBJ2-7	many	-	TGTGCCAGTAGTATTACGCGACTAGGCTACTACGAGCAGTACTTC	CASSITRLGYYEQYF
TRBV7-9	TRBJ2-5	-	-	TGTGCCAGCAGCTTAGAGGTAGCGGAAGAGACCCAGTACTTC	CASSLEVAEETQYF
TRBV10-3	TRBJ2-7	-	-	TGTGCCATCAGTGAGTCTAGCGGTTCGCCCGAGCAGTACTTC	CAISESSGSPEQYF
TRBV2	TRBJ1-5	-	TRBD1	TGTGCCAGCACTGGGACAGGGGTTAATCAGCCCCAGCATTTT	CASTGTGVNQPQHF
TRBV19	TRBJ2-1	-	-	TGTGCCAGTATCCAGGGGGGGAACTACAATGAGCAGTTCTTC	CASIQGGNYNEQFF
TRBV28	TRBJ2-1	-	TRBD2	TGTGCCAGCAGTTTGGGGCTAGCGGGACCTTGGACGTACAATGAGCAGTTCTTC	CASSLGLAGPWTYNEQFF
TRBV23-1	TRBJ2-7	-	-	TGCGCCAGCAGTCAATGGGCCTCCAGGGAGGCTCTTTTCGAGCAGTACTTC	CASSQWASREALFEQYF
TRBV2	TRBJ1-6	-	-	TGTGCCAGCACGGTCCGCAATTCACCCCTCCACTTT	CASTVRNSPLHF
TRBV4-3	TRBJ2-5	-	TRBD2	TGCGCCAGCAGCCAAGGCTCCTCTCCGGGAGGGGCCTTAGGGGAGACCCAGTACTTC	CASSQGSSPGGALGETQYF
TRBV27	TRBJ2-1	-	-	TGTGCCAGCCGGGCACTAGGTAGCAGTAACGGCCATGAGCAGTTCTTC	CASRALGSSNGHEQFF
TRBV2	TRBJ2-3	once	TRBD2	TGTGCCAGCAGTGAACAGCGGGGCCCGACAGATACGCAGTATTTT	CASSEQRGPTDTQYF
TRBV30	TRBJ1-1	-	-	TGTGCCTGGACGTCGGGACAAGCTGAAGCTTTCTTT	CAWTSGQAEAFF